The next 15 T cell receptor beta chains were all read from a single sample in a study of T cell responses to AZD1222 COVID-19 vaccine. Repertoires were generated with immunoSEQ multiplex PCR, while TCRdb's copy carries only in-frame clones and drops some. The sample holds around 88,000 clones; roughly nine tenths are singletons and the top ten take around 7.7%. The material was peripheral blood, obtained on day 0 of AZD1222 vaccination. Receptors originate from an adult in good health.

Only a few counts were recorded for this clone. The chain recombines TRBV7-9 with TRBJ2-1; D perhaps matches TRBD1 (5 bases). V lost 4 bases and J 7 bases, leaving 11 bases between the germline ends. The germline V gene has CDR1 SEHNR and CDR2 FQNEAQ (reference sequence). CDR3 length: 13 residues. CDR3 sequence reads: CASSSSDRNEQFF. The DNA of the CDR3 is TGTGCCAGCAGCTCAAGCGACAGAAATGAGCAGTTCTTC.

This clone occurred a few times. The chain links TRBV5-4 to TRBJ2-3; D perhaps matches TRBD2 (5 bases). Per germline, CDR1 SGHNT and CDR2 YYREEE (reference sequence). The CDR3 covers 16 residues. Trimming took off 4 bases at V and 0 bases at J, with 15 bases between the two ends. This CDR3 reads CASSPGLFISTDTQYF. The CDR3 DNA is TGTGCCAGCAGCCCCGGACTGTTCATCAGCACAGATACGCAGTATTTT.

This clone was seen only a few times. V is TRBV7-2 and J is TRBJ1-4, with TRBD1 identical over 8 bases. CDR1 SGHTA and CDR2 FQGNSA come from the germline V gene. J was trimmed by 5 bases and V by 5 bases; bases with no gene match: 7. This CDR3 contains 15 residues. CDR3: CASSRGQGKNEKLFF. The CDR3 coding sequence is TGTGCCAGCAGCCGCGGACAGGGCAAAAATGAAAAACTGTTTTTT.

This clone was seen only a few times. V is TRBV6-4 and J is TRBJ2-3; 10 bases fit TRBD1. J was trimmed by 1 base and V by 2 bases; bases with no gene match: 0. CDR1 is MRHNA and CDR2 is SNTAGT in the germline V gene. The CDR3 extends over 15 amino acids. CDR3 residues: CASSDGTGGTDTQYF. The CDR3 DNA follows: TGTGCCAGCAGTGACGGGACAGGGGGCACAGATACGCAGTATTTT.

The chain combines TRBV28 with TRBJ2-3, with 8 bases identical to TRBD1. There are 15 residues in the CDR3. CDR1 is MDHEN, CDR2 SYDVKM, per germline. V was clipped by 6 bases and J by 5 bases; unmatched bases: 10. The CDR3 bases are TGTGCCAGCAGCCAACAGGGGGGTGGAAAAGATACGCAGTATTTT. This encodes CASSQQGGGKDTQYF.

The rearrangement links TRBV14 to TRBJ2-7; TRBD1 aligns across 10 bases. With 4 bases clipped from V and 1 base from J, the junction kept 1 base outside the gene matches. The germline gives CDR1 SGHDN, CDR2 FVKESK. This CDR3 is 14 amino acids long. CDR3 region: CASSRTGGSYEQYF. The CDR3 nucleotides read TGTGCCAGCAGCCGGACAGGGGGTTCCTACGAGCAGTACTTC.

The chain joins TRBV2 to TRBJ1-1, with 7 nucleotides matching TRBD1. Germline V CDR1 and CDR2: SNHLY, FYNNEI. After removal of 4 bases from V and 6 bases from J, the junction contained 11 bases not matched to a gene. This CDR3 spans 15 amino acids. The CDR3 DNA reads TGTGCCAGCAGTGCCTCCGGGACAGCTTGGGCTGAAGCTTTCTTT. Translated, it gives CASSASGTAWAEAFF.

The DNA of the CDR3 is TGTGCCAGCAGCTTAAATGCGGGCTTTCCCCTCCACTTT. This translates into CASSLNAGFPLHF. J is TRBJ1-6 and V is TRBV7-9; D call uncertain. Germline V gives CDR1 SEHNR, CDR2 FQNEAQ (reference sequence). V lost 2 bases to trimming and J lost 13 bases, with 12 bases between them. The CDR3 totals 13 residues.

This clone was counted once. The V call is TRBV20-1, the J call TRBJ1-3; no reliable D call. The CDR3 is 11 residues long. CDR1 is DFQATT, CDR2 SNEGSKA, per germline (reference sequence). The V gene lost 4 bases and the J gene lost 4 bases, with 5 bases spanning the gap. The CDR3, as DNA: TGCAGTGCTATTTGGGGAAACACCATATATTTT. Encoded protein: CSAIWGNTIYF.

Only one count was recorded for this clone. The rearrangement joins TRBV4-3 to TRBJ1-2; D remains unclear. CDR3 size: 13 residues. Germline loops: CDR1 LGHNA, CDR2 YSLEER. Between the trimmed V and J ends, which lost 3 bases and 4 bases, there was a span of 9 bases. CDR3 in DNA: TGCGCCAGCAGCCAGGGGATCGGCTATGGCTACACCTTC. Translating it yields CASSQGIGYGYTF.

CDR3 DNA sequence: TGTGCCAGCAGAAAGAGGGGGGAGACTGAAGCTTTCTTT. Protein product: CASRKRGETEAFF. This rearrangement joins TRBV2 to TRBJ1-1, with D tentatively TRBD1 (6 bases). The CDR3 sequence is 13 residues long. The germline V gene has CDR1 SNHLY and CDR2 FYNNEI. V was trimmed by 6 bases and J by 5 bases, leaving 13 bases between them. The whole variable domain, filled in from reference TRBV2 and TRBJ1-1, reads EPEVTQTPSHQVTQMGQEVILRCVPISNHLYFYWYRQILGQKVEFLVSFYNNEISEKSEIFDDQFSVERPDGSNFTLKIRSTKLEDSAMYFCASRKRGETEAFFGQGTRLTVV.

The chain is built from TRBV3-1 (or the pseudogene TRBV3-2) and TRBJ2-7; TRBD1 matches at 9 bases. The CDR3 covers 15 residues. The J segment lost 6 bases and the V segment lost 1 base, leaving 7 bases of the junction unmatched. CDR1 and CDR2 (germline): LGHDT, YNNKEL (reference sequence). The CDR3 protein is CASSQGGGTGSEQYF. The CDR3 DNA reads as TGTGCCAGCAGCCAAGGGGGCGGGACAGGGTCCGAGCAGTACTTC.

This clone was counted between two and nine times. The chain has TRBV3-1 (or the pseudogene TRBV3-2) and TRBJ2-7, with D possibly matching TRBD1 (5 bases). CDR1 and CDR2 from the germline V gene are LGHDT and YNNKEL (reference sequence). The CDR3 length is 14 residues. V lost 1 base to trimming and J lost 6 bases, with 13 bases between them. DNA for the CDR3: TGTGCCAGCAGCCAAGGAGACCCTAGGGGCGAGCAGTACTTC. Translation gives CASSQGDPRGEQYF.

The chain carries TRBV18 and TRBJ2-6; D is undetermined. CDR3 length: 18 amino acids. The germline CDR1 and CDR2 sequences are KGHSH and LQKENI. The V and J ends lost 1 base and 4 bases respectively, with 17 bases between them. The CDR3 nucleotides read TGTGCCAGCTCACCACTGAACTTCTCACCCTCCGGGGCCAACGTCCTGACTTTC. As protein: CASSPLNFSPSGANVLTF.

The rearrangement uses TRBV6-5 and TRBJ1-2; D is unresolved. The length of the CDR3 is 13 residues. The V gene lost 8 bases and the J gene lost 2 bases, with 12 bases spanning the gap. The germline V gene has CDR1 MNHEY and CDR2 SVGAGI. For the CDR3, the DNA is TGTGCCAGCCCTGTGGAGCAGAACTATGGCTACACCTTC. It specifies CASPVEQNYGYTF.